A single sample gave rise to the 2 T cell receptor beta chains below, sequenced in a study of blood T cell repertoires in COVID-19. Assay: immunoSEQ multiplex PCR; the TCRdb copy retains only in-frame clones and omits some. The table lists 45,000 to 55,000 clones, less than 90% of them singletons. The sample comprised peripheral blood. The receptors were sampled from a man aged 45 to 65 with acute or convalescent COVID-19.

The chain carries TRBV3-1 (or the pseudogene TRBV3-2) and TRBJ2-1; 11 nucleotides match TRBD2. CDR3 length: 16 residues. Germline trimming cut 2 bases from V and 2 bases from J; bases unmatched to any gene: 2. Germline V gene data show CDR1 as LGHDT and CDR2 as YNNKEL (reference sequence). The CDR3 loop reads CASSQIAGGTYNEQFF. For the CDR3, the DNA is TGTGCCAGCAGCCAAATAGCGGGGGGGACCTACAATGAGCAGTTCTTC.

This clone was counted a single time. The chain links TRBV28 to TRBJ2-7, with TRBD1 as a possible D gene (8 bases). The ends were cut back, 7 bases at V and 2 bases at J, with 21 bases in the middle. Looked up from germline, CDR1 is MDHEN and CDR2 is SYDVKM. The CDR3 has 16 residues. CDR3 in DNA: TGTGCCAGCACCCCTAGCGGACAGGGAATCCCCTACGAGCAGTACTTC. It is translated as CASTPSGQGIPYEQYF.